The 14 T cell receptor beta chains presented below share a single source sample, sequenced in a study of T-cell memory formation after mild COVID-19. TCRdb used MiXCR to reprocess the 5' RACE reads, holding one entry per CDR3 protein. The repertoire has 200,000 to 250,000 distinct CDR3 sequences, about 17% of them found once; the top ten carry 3.5%. Sequenced input: PBMCs or a T cell subset sorted from them (not recorded which). These receptors were taken from a young man who had mild COVID-19 (a few samples of this study predate the infection). Cell type and time point are not known.

Only a few counts were recorded for this clonotype. The V and J genes are TRBV11-2 and TRBJ1-2; the D is unclear. Germline V gene data show CDR1 as SGHAT and CDR2 as FQNNGV. V gave up 1 base and J gave up 0 bases, with 6 bases separating them. The CDR3 extends over 14 amino acids. The CDR3 sequence: CASSLGLANYGYTF. In nucleotides, the CDR3 is TGTGCCAGCAGCTTAGGTCTGGCTAACTATGGCTACACCTTC.

This clonotype was seen more than once but under ten times. The V and J genes are TRBV24-1 and TRBJ2-2, with 7 bases matching TRBD1. J was trimmed by 3 bases and V by 9 bases; bases with no gene match: 21. The germline V gene has CDR1 KGHDR and CDR2 SFDVKD. The CDR3 is 19 residues long. The chain's CDR3 is CATDVWDSLLLGDTGELFF. CDR3 bases: TGTGCCACCGACGTCTGGGACAGCCTCCTTTTGGGGGACACCGGGGAGCTGTTTTTT.

There are a few counts of this clonotype. The genes are TRBV5-1 and TRBJ2-3; no definite D call. Trimming pared 0 bases from V and 1 base from J, leaving 12 bases between. The CDR3 sequence is 16 residues long. The germline gives CDR1 SGHRS, CDR2 YFSETQ. CDR3 amino acids: CASSLVKAKGTDTQYF. CDR3 nucleotide sequence: TGCGCCAGCAGCTTGGTCAAGGCGAAGGGCACAGATACGCAGTATTTT.

J is TRBJ2-3 and V is TRBV20-1, with a tentative D call TRBD2 (7 bases). CDR1 is DFQATT, CDR2 SNEGSKA, per germline (reference sequence). V shed 6 bases and J shed 5 bases, with 18 bases lying between them. The CDR3 consists of 14 residues. CDR3 residues: CSAVLGGARDTQYF. CDR3 DNA sequence: TGCAGTGCAGTCTTAGGGGGGGCGAGAGATACGCAGTATTTT.

The chain employs TRBV18 and TRBJ2-7; D not resolved. Looked up from germline, CDR1 is KGHSH and CDR2 is LQKENI. Trimming pared 5 bases from V and 0 bases from J, leaving 8 bases between. The CDR3 is 13 residues long. CDR3 nucleotide sequence: TGTGCCAGCTCAACGGGTACCTCCTACGAGCAGTACTTC. Its protein product is CASSTGTSYEQYF.

CDR3 amino acids: CASSGMAGEENGYTF. CDR3 DNA: TGTGCCAGCAGCGGCATGGCAGGGGAAGAGAATGGCTACACCTTC. The chain has TRBV7-9 and TRBJ1-2; the D gene is possibly TRBD1 (6 bases). There are 15 residues in the CDR3. CDR1 SEHNR and CDR2 FQNEAQ come from the germline V gene (reference sequence). Deletions cut 5 bases from V and 6 bases from J, with 19 bases between.

A few counts support this clonotype. J is TRBJ1-6 and V is TRBV7-3; D uncertain. Trimming stripped 2 bases from V and 4 bases from J, with 3 bases between. This CDR3 has 13 amino acids. Germline CDR1 and CDR2: SGHTA and FQGTGA. CDR3 sequence (DNA): TGTGCCAGCAGCTTAGGGTATAATTCACCCCTCCACTTT. Translated, it gives CASSLGYNSPLHF.

The V and J genes are TRBV2 and TRBJ1-5, with TRBD1 matching over 7 bases. Unmatched junction bases numbered 7, after V lost 5 bases and J lost 3 bases. Germline values: CDR1 SNHLY, CDR2 FYNNEI. The CDR3 has 15 residues. The DNA of the CDR3 is TGTGCCAGCAGTCCCGGGACAGAAAACAATCAGCCCCAGCATTTT. It is translated as CASSPGTENNQPQHF.

The genes are TRBV7-4 and TRBJ2-1; D is uncertain. Trimming took off 6 bases at V and 7 bases at J, with 7 bases between the two ends. Germline CDR1 reads SGHVT; CDR2 reads SQSDAQ. The CDR3 runs to 11 residues. The DNA of the CDR3 is TGTGCCAGCAGAGGTGTGAATGAGCAGTTCTTC. Translation gives CASRGVNEQFF.

The table lists this clonotype with a few counts. The V and J genes are TRBV3-1 and TRBJ1-5; D is undetermined. V lost 1 base and J lost 0, with 7 bases in between. The length of the CDR3 is 15 residues. Germline CDR1 is LGHDT and CDR2 is YNNKEL (reference sequence). The CDR3 is CASSQGTVSNQPQHF. CDR3 nucleotide sequence: TGTGCCAGCAGCCAAGGGACCGTTAGCAATCAGCCCCAGCATTTT.

This rearrangement joins TRBV20-1 to TRBJ2-1, with D tentatively TRBD1 or TRBD2 (5 bases each). The germline gives CDR1 DFQATT, CDR2 SNEGSKA (reference sequence). CDR3 length: 12 residues. The CDR3 sequence: CRTGTDNNEQFF. The CDR3 bases are TGCAGGACCGGGACGGATAACAATGAGCAGTTCTTC.

This clonotype was picked up a small number of times. The chain carries TRBV11-3 and TRBJ1-1; D possibly corresponds to TRBD1 (5 bases). V was cut by 3 bases and J by 5 bases, with 13 bases left in between. In germline, CDR1 is SGHNT, CDR2 YENEEA. This CDR3 comprises 14 residues. The CDR3 protein is CASSFGNRGTEAFF. CDR3 in DNA: TGTGCCAGCAGCTTTGGGAATAGGGGAACTGAAGCTTTCTTT.

This clonotype came up a few times. The chain uses TRBV6-5 and TRBJ2-3; TRBD1 might be the D (5 bases). This CDR3 spans 12 amino acids. CDR1 is MNHEY and CDR2 is SVGAGI in the germline V gene. The germline V and J ends were trimmed by 10 bases and 1 base, with 9 bases remaining between them. The chain's CDR3 is CATKGGTDTQYF. DNA of the CDR3: TGTGCCACGAAAGGGGGCACAGATACGCAGTATTTT.

This clonotype was counted between two and nine times. This chain joins TRBV5-1 and TRBJ2-7; no clear D gene. V lost 4 bases, J lost 7 bases, and 21 bases lay in between. This CDR3 has 15 amino acids. Germline V gene lookup returns CDR1 SGHRS and CDR2 YFSETQ. CDR3 residues: CASSAVPEPEVEQYF. The CDR3, as DNA: TGCGCCAGCAGCGCAGTACCCGAACCAGAGGTTGAGCAGTACTTC.